This T cell receptor (beta chain) appears in the sequencing data of a study of shared clonotypes between healthy human individuals. Study-level background: Each donor's CD8 memory used one plate, CD8 naive two, each CD4 subset three.

Germline V CDR1 and CDR2: MNHNY, SVGAGI (reference sequence). V was cut by 2 bases and J by 0 bases, with 2 bases left in between. The CDR3 runs to 14 residues. About this clone: Antigen: not known.

Original processing notes: Filtering differed for immunoSEQ, which gave only junction sequences without quality scores. The protocol was immunoSEQ multiplex PCR, while the TCRdb copy is restricted to in-frame clones and leaves out a portion. For V, J and clone size, that table is used; D and trimming come from the DNA. The profile shows roughly 650,000 clones, around 97% of them singletons. Study-level results: Generation of non-shared clonotypes was less probable than generation of clonotypes shared by all four donors. Across subsets, estimated richness was generally greater for naive than for memory populations.

Sequencing input: naive CD4+ T cells sorted from blood. The sample's subset: CD45RA+ positively selected. This clonotype was obtained from a woman aged 25 to 39 in good health. This rearrangement joins TRBV6-6 to TRBJ2-6; D gene uncertain. CDR3 sequence (DNA): TGTGCCAGCAGTTACCCCTCTGGGGCCAACGTCCTGACTTTC. Protein sequence: CASSYPSGANVLTF.